This is a list of T cell receptor beta chains from one sample in a study of blood T cells in healthy people across ages. Using its own MiXCR run on the 5' RACE reads, TCRdb lists one record per CDR3 protein. The repertoire includes about 1.4 million distinct CDR3 sequences, approximately 59% of them detected once, and about 6.7% sits in the top ten. The source material was blood. Receptors were obtained from a man between 18 and 35 years old in good health. Both conserved end residues are part of each CDR3. D genes are given only for firm matches. Part of the rows lack a size; the others show once, few, many or a class for expanded clones.

>13|-|TRBV7-8|TRBJ2-1|-
TGTGCCAGCAGCTCCTCCAAGCGGAATGAGCAGTTCTTC
CASSSSKRNEQFF
>15|few|TRBV3-1|TRBJ2-7|TRBD2
TGTGCCAGCAGCCAAGGGACTAGCGGGATCAACGAGCAGTACTTC
CASSQGTSGINEQYF
>12|-|TRBV20-1|TRBJ2-4|-
TGCCCGCACGGGGCAGCCAAAAACATTCAGTACTTC
CPHGAAKNIQYF
>12|-|TRBV20-1|TRBJ2-5|-
TGCAGTGCCGCGATCGCAGAAGCGACCCAGTACTTC
CSAAIAEATQYF
>15|-|TRBV11-1|TRBJ1-2|TRBD1
TGTGCCAGCAGCCCTATTCGTGGGACAGGGAGCGGCTACACCTTC
CASSPIRGTGSGYTF
>14|-|TRBV20-1|TRBJ2-3|TRBD2
TGCAGTGCTTGTAGCGGGGGCCCTGGAGATACGCAGTATTTT
CSACSGGPGDTQYF
>16|once|TRBV7-6|TRBJ2-3|TRBD2
TGTGCCAGCAGCTTAGAGGGCGGGAGAATTACAGATACGCAGTATTTT
CASSLEGGRITDTQYF
>13|-|TRBV4-2|TRBJ2-2|-
TGTGCCAGCAGCTTAGGGAGGCACGGGGAGCTGTTTTTT
CASSLGRHGELFF
>16|-|TRBV15|TRBJ2-1|-
TGTGCCACCAGCAGAGATTTGACAGAAGCCTACAATGAGCAGTTCTTC
CATSRDLTEAYNEQFF
>14|few|TRBV10-3|TRBJ2-3|-
TGTGCCATCAGTGAGTCAAAGGGCACAGATACGCAGTATTTT
CAISESKGTDTQYF
>15|once|TRBV20-1|TRBJ2-7|-
TGCAGTGCTAGAGAAAGGAGGGGCCCTTCCTACGAGCAGTACTTC
CSARERRGPSYEQYF
>17|-|TRBV7-2|TRBJ2-6|-
TGTGCCAGCAGCTTATTCGGAGGGCATTCTGGGGCCAACGTCCTGACTTTC
CASSLFGGHSGANVLTF
>16|-|TRBV20-1|TRBJ1-2|-
TGCAGTGCTAGTCCCTCAGGGTCCGGATGGGGCTATGGCTACACCTTC
CSASPSGSGWGYGYTF
>14|few|TRBV5-1|TRBJ1-2|TRBD1
TGCGCCAGCAGCCCGGGACAGGCCGCGTATGGCTACACCTTC
CASSPGQAAYGYTF
>15|-|TRBV12-3/TRBV12-4|TRBJ2-2|-
TGTGCCAGCAACCGACAGCTACCGTACACCGGGGAGCTGTTTTTT
CASNRQLPYTGELFF
>16|-|TRBV4-3|TRBJ2-5|TRBD1
TGCGCCAGCAGCCGCACCGGGACAGGGGGGGGAGAGACCCAGTACTTC
CASSRTGTGGGETQYF
>14|-|TRBV7-2|TRBJ2-7|-
TGTGCCAGCAGCTTAGTTTCCCCCTCCTACGAGCAGTACTTC
CASSLVSPSYEQYF
>17|-|TRBV11-2|TRBJ2-4|-
TGTGCCAGCAGCTCTACCGCGGTTCGATTAGCCAAAAACATTCAGTACTTC
CASSSTAVRLAKNIQYF
>14|few|TRBV20-1|TRBJ2-1|TRBD2
TGCAGTGCTTTTCCCGGGACTACCCACAATGAGCAGTTCTTC
CSAFPGTTHNEQFF
>16|once|TRBV27|TRBJ2-1|-
TGTGCCAGCAGTTCCGATCCTGATGGGAATTACAATGAGCAGTTCTTC
CASSSDPDGNYNEQFF
>14|-|TRBV20-1|TRBJ1-3|-
TGCAGTGCGGGGACGGGAAGCTCTGGAAACACCATATATTTT
CSAGTGSSGNTIYF
>14|-|TRBV7-2|TRBJ2-5|-
TGTGCCAGCAGCGCCGACAGGTCTGCAGAGACCCAGTACTTC
CASSADRSAETQYF
>12|-|TRBV29-1|TRBJ2-7|-
TGCAGCGTCACCATAGGGGGGGATGAGCAGTACTTC
CSVTIGGDEQYF
>14|-|TRBV6-2/TRBV6-3|TRBJ1-6|TRBD1
TGTGCCAGCAGCACGACAGGGAACAATTCACCCCTCCACTTC
CASSTTGNNSPLHF
>13|few|TRBV29-1|TRBJ2-5|-
TGCAGCGCTGCGACTACGTTAAAAGAGACCCAGTACTTC
CSAATTLKETQYF
>15|-|TRBV27|TRBJ2-3|-
TGTGCCAGCAGTTTGACAGCCTCTAGCACAGATACGCAGTATTTT
CASSLTASSTDTQYF